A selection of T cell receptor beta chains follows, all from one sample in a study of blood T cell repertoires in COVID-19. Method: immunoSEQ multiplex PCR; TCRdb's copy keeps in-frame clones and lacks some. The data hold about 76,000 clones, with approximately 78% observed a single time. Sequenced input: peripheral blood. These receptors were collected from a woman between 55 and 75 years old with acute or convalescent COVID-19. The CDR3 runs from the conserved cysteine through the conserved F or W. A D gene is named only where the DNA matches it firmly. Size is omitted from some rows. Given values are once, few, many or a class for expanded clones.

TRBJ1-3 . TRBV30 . CAWSVRDFLTSSGNTIYF TGTGCCTGGAGTGTCCGGGATTTCTTGACCAGCTCTGGAAACACCATATATTTT
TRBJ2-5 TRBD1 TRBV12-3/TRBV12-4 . CASSTGVGETQYF TGTGCCAGCAGCACAGGGGTGGGGGAGACCCAGTACTTC
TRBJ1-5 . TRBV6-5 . CASMAIQGNQPQHF TGTGCCAGCATGGCGATTCAGGGGAATCAGCCCCAGCATTTT
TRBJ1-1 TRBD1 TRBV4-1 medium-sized CASSHGQGLNTEAFF TGCGCCAGCAGCCACGGACAGGGGCTCAACACTGAAGCTTTCTTT
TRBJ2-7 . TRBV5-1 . CASSLAGFEQYF TGCGCCAGCAGCTTGGCCGGGTTCGAGCAGTACTTC
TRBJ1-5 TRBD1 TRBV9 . CASSPRQGSSGNQPQHF TGTGCCAGCAGCCCCAGACAGGGCAGCTCGGGCAATCAGCCCCAGCATTTT
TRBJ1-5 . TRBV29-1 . CSVTDRRDQPQHF TGCAGCGTTACCGACAGGCGGGATCAGCCCCAGCATTTT
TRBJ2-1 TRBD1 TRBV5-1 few CASSFGTASNNEQFF TGCGCCAGCAGCTTTGGGACAGCGTCCAACAATGAGCAGTTCTTC
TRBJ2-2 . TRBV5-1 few CASSLGPGAGELFF TGCGCCAGCAGCTTGGGGCCGGGGGCCGGGGAGCTGTTTTTT
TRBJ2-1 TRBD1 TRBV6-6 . CASSYSPTRRQGGHNEQFF TGTGCCAGCAGCTACTCCCCCACTCGGAGACAGGGGGGTCACAATGAGCAGTTCTTC
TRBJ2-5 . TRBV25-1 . CASSDGRDRGETQYF TGTGCCAGCAGTGATGGGCGGGACAGAGGAGAGACCCAGTACTTC
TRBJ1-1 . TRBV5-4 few CASSSLQTMNTEAFF TGTGCCAGCAGCTCCTTACAAACTATGAACACTGAAGCTTTCTTT
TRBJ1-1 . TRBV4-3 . CASSQDLGGWTVMNTEAFF TGCGCCAGCAGCCAAGATTTGGGTGGTTGGACAGTCATGAACACTGAAGCTTTCTTT
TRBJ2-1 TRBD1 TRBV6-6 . CASIYQGTGPVNEQFF TGTGCCAGCATCTACCAAGGGACAGGGCCAGTAAATGAGCAGTTCTTC
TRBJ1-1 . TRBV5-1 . CASSPRVGRGNTEAFF TGCGCCAGCAGCCCTAGAGTGGGGCGGGGAAACACTGAAGCTTTCTTT
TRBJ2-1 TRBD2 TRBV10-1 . CASSELGGGAYNEQFF TGCGCCAGCAGTGAACTCGGCGGGGGGGCCTACAATGAGCAGTTCTTC
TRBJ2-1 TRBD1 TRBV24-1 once CATSDPGQGVNEQFF TGTGCCACCAGTGATCCCGGGCAGGGGGTCAATGAGCAGTTCTTC
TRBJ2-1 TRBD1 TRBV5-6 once CASSVLDRAYNEQFF TGTGCCAGCAGCGTACTGGACAGGGCCTACAATGAGCAGTTCTTC
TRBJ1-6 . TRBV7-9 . CASSSHNGGYNSPLHF TGTGCCAGCAGCTCCCATAACGGGGGATATAATTCACCCCTCCACTTT
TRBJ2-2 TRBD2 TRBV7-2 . CASSPRGGANTGELFF TGTGCCAGCAGCCCCCGGGGGGGCGCAAACACCGGGGAGCTGTTTTTT
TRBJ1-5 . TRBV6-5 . CASSRTLSNQPQHF TGTGCCAGCAGCAGGACACTAAGCAATCAGCCCCAGCATTTT
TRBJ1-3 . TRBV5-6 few CASSDSVSGNTIYF TGTGCCAGCAGCGACAGTGTCTCTGGAAACACCATATATTTT
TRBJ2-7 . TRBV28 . CASRTGPAYEQYF TGTGCCAGCAGGACAGGCCCTGCCTACGAGCAGTACTTC
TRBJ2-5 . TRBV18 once CASSPPEGRQTQYF TGTGCCAGCTCACCACCGGAGGGTCGGCAGACCCAGTACTTC
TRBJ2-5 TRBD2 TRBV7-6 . CASSLVSPRQGLAVETQYF TGTGCCAGCAGCTTAGTGTCCCCCCGGCAGGGACTAGCGGTTGAGACCCAGTACTTC
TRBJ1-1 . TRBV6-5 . CASSWTSPNTEAFF TGTGCCAGCAGCTGGACATCCCCCAACACTGAAGCTTTCTTT
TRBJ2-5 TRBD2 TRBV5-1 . CASSPQGGLAGVRETQYF TGCGCCAGCAGCCCCCAGGGAGGGCTAGCGGGGGTCCGGGAGACCCAGTACTTC
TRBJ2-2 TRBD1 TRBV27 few CASSLRQGTNTGELFF TGTGCCAGCAGTTTAAGACAGGGCACCAACACCGGGGAGCTGTTTTTT
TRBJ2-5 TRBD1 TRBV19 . CASRPGTGYQETQYF TGTGCCAGTAGGCCAGGGACAGGGTATCAAGAGACCCAGTACTTC
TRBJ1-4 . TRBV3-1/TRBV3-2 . CASSQEIVWGAGEKLFF TGTGCCAGCAGCCAAGAAATTGTGTGGGGAGCGGGGGAAAAACTGTTTTTT
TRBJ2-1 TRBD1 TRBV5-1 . CASSLGQGGYNEQFF TGCGCCAGCAGCTTGGGACAGGGGGGATACAATGAGCAGTTCTTC
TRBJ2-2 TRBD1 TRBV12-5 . CASGLTGVTGELFF TGTGCTAGTGGTTTGACAGGGGTCACCGGGGAGCTGTTTTTT
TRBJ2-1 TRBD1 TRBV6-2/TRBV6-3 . CASSPHRGTGFYNEQFF TGTGCCAGCAGTCCCCACAGGGGGACGGGTTTCTACAATGAGCAGTTCTTC
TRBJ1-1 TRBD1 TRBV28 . CASYPSGGRDTEAFF TGTGCCAGCTATCCCTCAGGGGGCAGGGACACTGAAGCTTTCTTT
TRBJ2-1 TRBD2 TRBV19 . CASSISTPLAGAYNEQFF TGTGCCAGTAGTATCTCAACCCCACTAGCGGGGGCCTACAATGAGCAGTTCTTC
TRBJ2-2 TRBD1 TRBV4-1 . CASSQEEDRVLNTGELFF TGCGCCAGCAGCCAAGAAGAGGACAGGGTATTAAACACCGGGGAGCTGTTTTTT
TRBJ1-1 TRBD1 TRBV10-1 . CASSGGDRGSVDTEAFF TGCGCCAGCAGTGGAGGGGACAGGGGGAGTGTGGATACTGAAGCTTTCTTT
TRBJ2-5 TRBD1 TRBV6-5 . CASSFRQGMRETQYF TGTGCCAGCAGTTTCAGACAGGGAATGAGGGAGACCCAGTACTTC
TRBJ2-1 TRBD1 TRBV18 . CASSPGAQGYNEQFF TGTGCCAGCTCACCGGGAGCACAGGGGTACAATGAGCAGTTCTTC
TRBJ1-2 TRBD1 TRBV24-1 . CATSDSTGGGYGYTF TGTGCCACCAGTGATTCCACAGGGGGAGGCTATGGCTACACCTTC
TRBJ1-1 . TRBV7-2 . CASSLTRGTEAFF TGTGCCAGCAGCTTAACCCGGGGGACTGAAGCTTTCTTT
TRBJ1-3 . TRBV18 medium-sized CASSQPGGEAGNTIYF TGTGCCAGCTCACAGCCGGGCGGGGAGGCTGGAAACACCATATATTTT
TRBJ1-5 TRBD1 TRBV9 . CASSGGQGGNQPQHF TGTGCCAGCAGCGGTGGACAGGGCGGCAATCAGCCCCAGCATTTT
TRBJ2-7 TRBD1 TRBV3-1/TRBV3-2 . CASSALRGPTYEQYF TGTGCCAGCAGCGCCCTCAGGGGGCCAACCTACGAGCAGTACTTC
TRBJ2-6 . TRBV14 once CASSPYSGVRTGANVLTF TGTGCCAGCAGCCCTTACTCAGGGGTACGGACTGGGGCCAACGTCCTGACTTTC
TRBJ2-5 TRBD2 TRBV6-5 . CASSYSSGGGQETQYF TGTGCCAGCAGTTACAGTAGCGGGGGGGGGCAAGAGACCCAGTACTTC
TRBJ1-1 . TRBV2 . CASRYQGNGAEAFF TGTGCCAGCAGATATCAGGGTAATGGGGCTGAAGCTTTCTTT
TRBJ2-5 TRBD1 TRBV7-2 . CASSSGGQVQETQYF TGTGCCAGCAGTTCAGGGGGCCAAGTCCAAGAGACCCAGTACTTC
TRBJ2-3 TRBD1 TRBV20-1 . CSASDFQRRTGVFADTQYF TGCAGTGCTAGTGATTTTCAAAGACGGACAGGGGTATTTGCAGATACGCAGTATTTT
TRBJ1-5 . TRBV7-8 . CASSFRGSEDQPQHF TGTGCCAGCAGCTTTAGGGGGTCGGAAGATCAGCCCCAGCATTTT
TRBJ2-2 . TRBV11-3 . CASSLGLMRGRAGELFF TGTGCCAGCAGCTTAGGGCTGATGCGGGGGCGAGCCGGGGAGCTGTTTTTT
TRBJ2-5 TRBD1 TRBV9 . CASSVGSGFEGAWETQYF TGTGCCAGCAGCGTAGGTTCCGGGTTTGAGGGGGCATGGGAGACCCAGTACTTC
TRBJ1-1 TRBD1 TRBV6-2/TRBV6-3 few CASSDRGSMNTEAFF TGTGCCAGCAGTGACAGGGGCTCCATGAACACTGAAGCTTTCTTT
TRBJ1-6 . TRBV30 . CAWSQGMNSPLHF TGTGCCTGGAGTCAGGGTATGAATTCACCCCTCCACTTT